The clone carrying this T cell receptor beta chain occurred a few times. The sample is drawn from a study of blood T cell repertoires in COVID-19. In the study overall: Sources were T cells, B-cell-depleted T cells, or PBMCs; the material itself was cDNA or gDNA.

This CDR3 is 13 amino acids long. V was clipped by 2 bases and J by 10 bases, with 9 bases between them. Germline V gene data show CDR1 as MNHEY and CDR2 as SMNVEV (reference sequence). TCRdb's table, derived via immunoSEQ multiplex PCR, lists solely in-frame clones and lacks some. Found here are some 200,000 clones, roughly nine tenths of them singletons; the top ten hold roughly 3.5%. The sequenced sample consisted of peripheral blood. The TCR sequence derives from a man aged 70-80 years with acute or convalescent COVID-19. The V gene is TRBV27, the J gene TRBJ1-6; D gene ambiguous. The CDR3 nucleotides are TGTGCCAGCAGTTTAGAAGGGAGATCACCCCTCCACTTT. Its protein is CASSLEGRSPLHF.